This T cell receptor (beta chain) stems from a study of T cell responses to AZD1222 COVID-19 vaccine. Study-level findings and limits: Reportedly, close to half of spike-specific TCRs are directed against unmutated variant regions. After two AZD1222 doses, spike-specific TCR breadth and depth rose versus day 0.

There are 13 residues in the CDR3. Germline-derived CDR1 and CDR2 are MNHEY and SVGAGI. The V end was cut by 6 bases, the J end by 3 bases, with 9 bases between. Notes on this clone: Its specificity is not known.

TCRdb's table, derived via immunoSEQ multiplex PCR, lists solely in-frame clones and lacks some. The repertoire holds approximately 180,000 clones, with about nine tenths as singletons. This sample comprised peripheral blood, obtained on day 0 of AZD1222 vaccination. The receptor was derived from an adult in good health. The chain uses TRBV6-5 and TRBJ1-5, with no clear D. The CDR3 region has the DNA TGTGCCAGCAGCGAGCGTATCAATCAGCCCCAGCATTTT. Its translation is CASSERINQPQHF.